This TCR beta chain was recorded in a study of chemoradiotherapy in HPV16-positive cancers. General study points: Candidate HPV-specific clones and E7-related TCR motifs grew in tumor during treatment.

Germline V gene sequence: CDR1 LNHDA, CDR2 SQIVND (reference sequence). J gave up 2 bases and V 7 bases, and 10 bases lay outside the gene matches. The CDR3 has 16 amino acids. Repeated repertoire sampling spanned the course of chemoradiotherapy. Details on this clone: Its antigen is currently unknown.

Sequencing used immunoSEQ multiplex PCR; TCRdb keeps in-frame clones, though not all of them. The sample has fewer than 4,000 clones; over 70% are singletons. V usage is TRBV19 and J usage is TRBJ1-3; TRBD1 aligns across 8 bases. The sample was acquired from a patient who underwent chemoradiotherapy. The receptor was derived from a human donor with HPV-associated anogenital cancer. The CDR3 DNA reads TGTGCCAGTAACACTCCCCAGACAGGGGCTGGAAACACCATATATTTT. It encodes CASNTPQTGAGNTIYF.